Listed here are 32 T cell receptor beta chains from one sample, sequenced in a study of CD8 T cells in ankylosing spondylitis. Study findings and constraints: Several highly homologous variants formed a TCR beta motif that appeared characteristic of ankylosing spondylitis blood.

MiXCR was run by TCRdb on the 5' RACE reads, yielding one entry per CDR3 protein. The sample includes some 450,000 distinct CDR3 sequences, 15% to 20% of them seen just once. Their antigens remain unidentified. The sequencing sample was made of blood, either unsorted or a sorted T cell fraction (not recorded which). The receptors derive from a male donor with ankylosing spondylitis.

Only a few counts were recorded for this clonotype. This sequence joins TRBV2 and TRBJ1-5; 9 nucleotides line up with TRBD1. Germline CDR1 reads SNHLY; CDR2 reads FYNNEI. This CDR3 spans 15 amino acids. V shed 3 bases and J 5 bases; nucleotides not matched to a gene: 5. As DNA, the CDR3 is TGTGCCAGCAGTGAGCACAGGGGGCATGATCAGCCCCAGCATTTT. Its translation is CASSEHRGHDQPQHF.

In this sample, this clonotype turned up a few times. The CDR3 coding sequence is TGTGCCAGCAGCCCCCCCGGACAGGAGGACTACGAGCAGTACTTC. Translating gives CASSPPGQEDYEQYF. V is TRBV7-9 and J is TRBJ2-7; TRBD1 aligns across 7 bases. The CDR3 runs to 15 residues. Trimming removed 5 bases from V and 3 bases from J; junction bases left unmatched: 10. From germline, CDR1 is SEHNR and CDR2 FQNEAQ (reference sequence).

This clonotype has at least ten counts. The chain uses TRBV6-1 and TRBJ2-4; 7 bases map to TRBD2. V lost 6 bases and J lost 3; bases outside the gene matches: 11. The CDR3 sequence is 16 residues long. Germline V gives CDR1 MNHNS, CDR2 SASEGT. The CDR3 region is CASSPSGLGVKNIQYF. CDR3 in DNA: TGTGCCAGCAGCCCCTCAGGACTAGGTGTCAAAAACATTCAGTACTTC.

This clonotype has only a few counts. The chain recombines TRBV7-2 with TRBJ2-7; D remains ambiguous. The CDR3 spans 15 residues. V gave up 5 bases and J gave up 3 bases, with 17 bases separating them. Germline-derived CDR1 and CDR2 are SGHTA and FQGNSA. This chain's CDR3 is CASSPPSAAHYEQYF. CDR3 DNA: TGTGCCAGCAGCCCACCAAGTGCGGCCCACTACGAGCAGTACTTC.

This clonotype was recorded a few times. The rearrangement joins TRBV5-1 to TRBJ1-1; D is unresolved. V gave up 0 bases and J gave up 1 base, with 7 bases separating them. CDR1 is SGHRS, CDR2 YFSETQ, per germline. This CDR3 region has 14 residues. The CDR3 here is CASSLEIWNTEAFF. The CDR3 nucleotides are TGCGCCAGCAGCTTGGAAATATGGAACACTGAAGCTTTCTTT.

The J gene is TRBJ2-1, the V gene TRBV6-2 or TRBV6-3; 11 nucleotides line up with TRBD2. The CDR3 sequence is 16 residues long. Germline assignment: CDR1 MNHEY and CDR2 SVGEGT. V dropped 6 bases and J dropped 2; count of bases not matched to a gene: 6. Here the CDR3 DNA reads TGTGCCAGCAGCACTCTAGCGGGAGGCACCTACAATGAGCAGTTCTTC. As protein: CASSTLAGGTYNEQFF.

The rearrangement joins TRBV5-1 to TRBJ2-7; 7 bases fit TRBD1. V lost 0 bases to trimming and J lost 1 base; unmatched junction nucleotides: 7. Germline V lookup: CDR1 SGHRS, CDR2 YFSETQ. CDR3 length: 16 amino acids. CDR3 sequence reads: CASSLAAGTASYEQYF. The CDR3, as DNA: TGCGCCAGCAGCTTGGCGGCAGGGACAGCTTCCTACGAGCAGTACTTC.

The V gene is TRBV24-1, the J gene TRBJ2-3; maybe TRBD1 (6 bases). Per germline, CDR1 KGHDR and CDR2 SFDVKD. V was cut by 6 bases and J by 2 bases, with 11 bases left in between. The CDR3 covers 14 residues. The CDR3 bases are TGTGCCACCAGTAACAGGGACCCCACAGATACGCAGTATTTT. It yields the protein CATSNRDPTDTQYF.

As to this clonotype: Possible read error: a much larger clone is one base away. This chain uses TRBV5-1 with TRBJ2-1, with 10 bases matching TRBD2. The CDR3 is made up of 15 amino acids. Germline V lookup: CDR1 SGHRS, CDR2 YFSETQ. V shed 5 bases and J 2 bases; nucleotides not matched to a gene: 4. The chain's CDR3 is CASRWTSGPYNEQFF. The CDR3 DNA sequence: TGCGCCAGCAGGTGGACTAGCGGACCCTACAATGAGCAGTTCTTC.

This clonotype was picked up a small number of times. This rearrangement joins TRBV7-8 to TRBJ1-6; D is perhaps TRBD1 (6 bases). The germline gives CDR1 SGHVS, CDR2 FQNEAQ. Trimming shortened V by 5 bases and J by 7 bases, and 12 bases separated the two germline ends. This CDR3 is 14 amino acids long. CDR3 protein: CASSPRGQNSPLHF. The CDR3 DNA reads TGTGCCAGCAGCCCCCGGGGGCAAAATTCACCCCTCCACTTT.

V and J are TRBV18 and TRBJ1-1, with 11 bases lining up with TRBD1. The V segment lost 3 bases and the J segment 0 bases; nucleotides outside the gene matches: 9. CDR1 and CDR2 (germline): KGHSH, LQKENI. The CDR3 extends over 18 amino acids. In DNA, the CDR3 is TGTGCCAGCTCACCTATCGCGGGACAGGGGGGAATGAACACTGAAGCTTTCTTT. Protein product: CASSPIAGQGGMNTEAFF.

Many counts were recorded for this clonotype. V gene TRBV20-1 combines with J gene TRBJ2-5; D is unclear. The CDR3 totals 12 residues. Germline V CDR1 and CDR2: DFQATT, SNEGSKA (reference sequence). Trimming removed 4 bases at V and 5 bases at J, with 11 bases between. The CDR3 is CSAKSMAETQYF. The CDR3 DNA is TGCAGTGCTAAGTCTATGGCGGAGACCCAGTACTTC.

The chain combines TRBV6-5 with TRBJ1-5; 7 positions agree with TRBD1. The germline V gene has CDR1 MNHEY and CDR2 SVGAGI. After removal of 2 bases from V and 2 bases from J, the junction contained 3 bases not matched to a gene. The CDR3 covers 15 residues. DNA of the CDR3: TGTGCCAGCAGTTACAGCGGGACAGGCAATCAGCCCCAGCATTTT. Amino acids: CASSYSGTGNQPQHF.

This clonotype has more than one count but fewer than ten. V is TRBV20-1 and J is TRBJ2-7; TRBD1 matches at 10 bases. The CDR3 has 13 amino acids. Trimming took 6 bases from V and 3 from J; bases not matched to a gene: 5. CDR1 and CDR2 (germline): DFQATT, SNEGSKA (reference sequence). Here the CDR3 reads CSAERTGGYEQYF. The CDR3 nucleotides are TGCAGTGCGGAAAGGACAGGGGGCTACGAGCAGTACTTC.

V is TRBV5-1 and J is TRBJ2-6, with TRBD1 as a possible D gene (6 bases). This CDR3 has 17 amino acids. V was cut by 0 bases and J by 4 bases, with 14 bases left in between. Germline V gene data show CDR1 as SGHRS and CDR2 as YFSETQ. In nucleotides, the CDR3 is TGCGCCAGCAGCTTGGGACATCAGGGGACCGGGGCCAACGTCCTGACTTTC. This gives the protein CASSLGHQGTGANVLTF.

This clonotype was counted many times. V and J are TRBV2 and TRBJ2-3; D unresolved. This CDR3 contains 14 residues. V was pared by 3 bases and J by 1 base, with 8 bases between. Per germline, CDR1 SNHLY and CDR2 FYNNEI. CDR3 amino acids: CASSEGSRTDTQYF. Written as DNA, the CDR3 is TGTGCCAGCAGTGAGGGCAGTCGCACAGATACGCAGTATTTT.

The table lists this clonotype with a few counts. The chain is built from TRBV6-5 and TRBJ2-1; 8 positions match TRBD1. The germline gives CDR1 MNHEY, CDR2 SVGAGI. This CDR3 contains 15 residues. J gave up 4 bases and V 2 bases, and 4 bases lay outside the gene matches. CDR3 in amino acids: CASSYRQGYYNEQFF. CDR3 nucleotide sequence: TGTGCCAGCAGTTACCGACAGGGGTATTACAATGAGCAGTTCTTC.

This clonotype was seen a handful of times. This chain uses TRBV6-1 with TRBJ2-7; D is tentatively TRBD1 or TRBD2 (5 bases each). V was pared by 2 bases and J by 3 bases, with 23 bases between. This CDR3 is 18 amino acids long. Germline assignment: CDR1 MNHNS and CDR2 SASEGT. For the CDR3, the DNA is TGTGCCAGCAGTGAATATGGTCGGTTGAGGGGCCTACACTACGAGCAGTACTTC. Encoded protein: CASSEYGRLRGLHYEQYF.

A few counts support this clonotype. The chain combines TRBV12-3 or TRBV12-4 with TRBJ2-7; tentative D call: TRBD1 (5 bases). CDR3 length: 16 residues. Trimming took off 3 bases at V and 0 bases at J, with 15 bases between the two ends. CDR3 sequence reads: CASSFLTGDSSYEQYF. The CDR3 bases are TGTGCCAGCAGTTTCCTCACAGGAGATAGCTCCTACGAGCAGTACTTC.

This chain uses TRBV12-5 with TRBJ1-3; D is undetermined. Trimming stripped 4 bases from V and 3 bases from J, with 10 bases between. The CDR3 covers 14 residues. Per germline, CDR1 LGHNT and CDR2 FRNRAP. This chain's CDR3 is CASGSDFGGNTIYF. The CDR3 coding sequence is TGTGCTAGTGGTTCCGATTTCGGTGGAAACACCATATATTTT.

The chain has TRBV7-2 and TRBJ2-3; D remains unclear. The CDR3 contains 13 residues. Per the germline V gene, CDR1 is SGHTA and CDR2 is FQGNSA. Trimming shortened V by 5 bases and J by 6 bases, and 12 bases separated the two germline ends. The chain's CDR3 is CASSAHPADTQYF. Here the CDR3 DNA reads TGTGCCAGCAGCGCCCACCCAGCGGATACGCAGTATTTT. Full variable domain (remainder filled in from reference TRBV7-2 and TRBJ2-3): GAGVSQSPSNKVTEKGKDVELRCDPISGHTALYWYRQSLGQGLEFLIYFQGNSAPDKSGLPSDRFSAERTGGSVSTLTIQRTQQEDSAVYLCASSAHPADTQYFGPGTRLTVL.

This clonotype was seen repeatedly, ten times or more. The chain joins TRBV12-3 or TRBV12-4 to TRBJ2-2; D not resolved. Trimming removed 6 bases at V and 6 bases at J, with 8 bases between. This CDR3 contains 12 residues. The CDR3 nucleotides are TGTGCCAGCAGCTTCAGTCCCGGGGAGCTGTTTTTT. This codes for CASSFSPGELFF.

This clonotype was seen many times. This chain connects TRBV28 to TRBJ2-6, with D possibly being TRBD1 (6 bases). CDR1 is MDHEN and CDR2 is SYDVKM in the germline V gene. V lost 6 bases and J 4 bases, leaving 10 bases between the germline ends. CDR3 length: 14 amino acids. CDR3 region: CASRGQSGANVLTF. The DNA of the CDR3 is TGTGCCAGCAGAGGACAGTCCGGGGCCAACGTCCTGACTTTC.

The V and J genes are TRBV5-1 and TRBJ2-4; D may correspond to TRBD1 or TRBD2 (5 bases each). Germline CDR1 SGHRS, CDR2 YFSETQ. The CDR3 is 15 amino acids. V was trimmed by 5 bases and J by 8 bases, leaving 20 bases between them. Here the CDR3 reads CASRRTGTGADIQYF. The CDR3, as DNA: TGCGCCAGCAGGCGGACCGGGACCGGCGCGGACATTCAGTACTTC.

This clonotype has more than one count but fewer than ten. The CDR3: CASSPLGTSGHNEQFF. CDR3 sequence (DNA): TGTGCCAGCTCACCACTTGGGACTAGCGGGCACAATGAGCAGTTCTTC. The V gene is TRBV18, the J gene TRBJ2-1, with TRBD2 matching over 12 bases. CDR3 length: 16 residues. Germline-derived CDR1 and CDR2 are KGHSH and LQKENI. V gave up 1 base and J gave up 5 bases; unmatched junction bases: 3.

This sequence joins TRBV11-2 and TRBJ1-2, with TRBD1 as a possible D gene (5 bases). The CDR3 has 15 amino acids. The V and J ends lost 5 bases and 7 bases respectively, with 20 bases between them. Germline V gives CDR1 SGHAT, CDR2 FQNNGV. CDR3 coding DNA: TGTGCCAGCAGCCCCCGGAGGGACCCCATAAGTGGCTACACCTTC. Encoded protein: CASSPRRDPISGYTF. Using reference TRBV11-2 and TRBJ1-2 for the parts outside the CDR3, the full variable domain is EAGVAQSPRYKIIEKRQSVAFWCNPISGHATLYWYQQILGQGPKLLIQFQNNGVVDDSQLPKDRFSAERLKGVDSTLKIQPAKLEDSAVYLCASSPRRDPISGYTFGSGTRLTVV.

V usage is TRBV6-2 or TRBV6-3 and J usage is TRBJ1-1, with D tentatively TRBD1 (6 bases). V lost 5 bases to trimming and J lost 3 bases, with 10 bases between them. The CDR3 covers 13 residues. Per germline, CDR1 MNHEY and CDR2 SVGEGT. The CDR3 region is CASSTYRDTEAFF. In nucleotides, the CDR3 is TGTGCCAGCAGTACGTACAGGGACACTGAAGCTTTCTTT.

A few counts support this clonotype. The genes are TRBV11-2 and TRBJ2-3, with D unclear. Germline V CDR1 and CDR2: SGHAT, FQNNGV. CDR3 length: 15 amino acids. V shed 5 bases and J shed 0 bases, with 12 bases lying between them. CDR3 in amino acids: CASSPNLVSTDTQYF. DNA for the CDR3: TGTGCCAGCAGCCCTAACTTAGTCAGCACAGATACGCAGTATTTT.

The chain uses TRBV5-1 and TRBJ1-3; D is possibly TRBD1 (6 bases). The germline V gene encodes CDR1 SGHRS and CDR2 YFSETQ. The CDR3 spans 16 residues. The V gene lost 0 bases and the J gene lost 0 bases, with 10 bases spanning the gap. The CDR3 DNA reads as TGCGCCAGCAGCTTGGAGGGGGGGCTCTCTGGAAACACCATATATTTT. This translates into CASSLEGGLSGNTIYF.

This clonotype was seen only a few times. CDR3 residues: CASSLEGFPAVYGYTF. The CDR3 DNA follows: TGCGCCAGCAGCTTGGAGGGCTTCCCCGCAGTTTATGGCTACACCTTC. The rearrangement joins TRBV5-1 to TRBJ1-2; unclear D gene. Looked up from germline, CDR1 is SGHRS and CDR2 is YFSETQ. This CDR3 has 16 amino acids. V shed 0 bases and J shed 5 bases, with 17 bases lying between them.

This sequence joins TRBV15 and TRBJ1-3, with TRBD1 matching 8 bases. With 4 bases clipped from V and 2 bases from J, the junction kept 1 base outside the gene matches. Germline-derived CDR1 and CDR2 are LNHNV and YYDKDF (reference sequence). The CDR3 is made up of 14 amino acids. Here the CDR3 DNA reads TGTGCCACCAGCACGACAGGGGCTGGAAACACCATATATTTT. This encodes CATSTTGAGNTIYF. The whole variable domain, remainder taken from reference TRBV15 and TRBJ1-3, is DAMVIQNPRYQVTQFGKPVTLSCSQTLNHNVMYWYQQKSSQAPKLLFHYYDKDFNNEADTPDNFQSRRPNTSFCFLDIRSPGLGDTAMYLCATSTTGAGNTIYFGEGSWLTVV.

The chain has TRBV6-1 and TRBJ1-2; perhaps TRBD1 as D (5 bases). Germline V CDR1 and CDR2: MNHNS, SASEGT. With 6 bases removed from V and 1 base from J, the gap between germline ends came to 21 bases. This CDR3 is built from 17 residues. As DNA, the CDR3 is TGTGCCAGCAGAAATGCAAGGGAAGGGGCAGATAACTATGGCTACACCTTC. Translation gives CASRNAREGADNYGYTF.